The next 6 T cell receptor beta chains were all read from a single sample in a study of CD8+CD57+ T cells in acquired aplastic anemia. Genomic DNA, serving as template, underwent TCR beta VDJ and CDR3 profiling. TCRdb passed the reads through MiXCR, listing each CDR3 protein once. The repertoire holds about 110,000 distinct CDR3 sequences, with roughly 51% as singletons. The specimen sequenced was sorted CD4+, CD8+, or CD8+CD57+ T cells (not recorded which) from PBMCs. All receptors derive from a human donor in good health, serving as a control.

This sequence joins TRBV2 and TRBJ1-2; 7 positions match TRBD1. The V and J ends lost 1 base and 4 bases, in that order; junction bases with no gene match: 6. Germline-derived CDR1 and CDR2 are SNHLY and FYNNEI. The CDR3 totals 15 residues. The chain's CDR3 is CASSEGKGATYGYTF. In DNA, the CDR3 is TGTGCCAGCAGTGAAGGCAAGGGGGCGACCTATGGCTACACCTTC.

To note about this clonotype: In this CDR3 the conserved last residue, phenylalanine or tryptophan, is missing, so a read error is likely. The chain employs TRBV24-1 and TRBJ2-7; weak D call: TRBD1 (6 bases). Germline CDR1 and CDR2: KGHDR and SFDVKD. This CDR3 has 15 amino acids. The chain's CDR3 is CAASDTGSSFNEQYL. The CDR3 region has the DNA TGTGCCGCCAGTGATACAGGGAGTTCGTTCAACGAGCAGTACCTC.

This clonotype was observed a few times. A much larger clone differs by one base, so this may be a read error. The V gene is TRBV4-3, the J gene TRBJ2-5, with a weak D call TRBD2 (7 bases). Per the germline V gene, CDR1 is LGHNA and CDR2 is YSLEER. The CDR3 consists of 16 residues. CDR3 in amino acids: CASSQSRGRTAETQCF. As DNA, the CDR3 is TGCGCCAGCAGCCAATCGCGGGGGCGCACCGCAGAGACCCAGTGCTTC.

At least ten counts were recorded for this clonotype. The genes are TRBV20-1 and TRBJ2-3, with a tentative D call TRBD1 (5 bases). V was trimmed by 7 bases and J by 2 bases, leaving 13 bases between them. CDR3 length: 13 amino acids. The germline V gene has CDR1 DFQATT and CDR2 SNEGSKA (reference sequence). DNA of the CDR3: TGCAGTGGGACAAATCTGCTCACAGATACGCAGTATTTT. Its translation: CSGTNLLTDTQYF.

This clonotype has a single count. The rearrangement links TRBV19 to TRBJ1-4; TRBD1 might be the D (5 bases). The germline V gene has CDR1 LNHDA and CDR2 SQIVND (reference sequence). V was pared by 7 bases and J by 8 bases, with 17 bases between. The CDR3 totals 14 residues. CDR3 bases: TGTGCCAGTATGTTCAGGGACCGGAACGAAAAACTGTTTTTT. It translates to CASMFRDRNEKLFF. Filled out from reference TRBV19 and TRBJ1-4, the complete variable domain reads DGGITQSPKYLFRKEGQNVTLSCEQNLNHDAMYWYRQDPGQGLRLIYYSQIVNDFQKGDIAEGYSVSREKKESFPLTVTSAQKNPTAFYLCASMFRDRNEKLFFGSGTQLSVL.

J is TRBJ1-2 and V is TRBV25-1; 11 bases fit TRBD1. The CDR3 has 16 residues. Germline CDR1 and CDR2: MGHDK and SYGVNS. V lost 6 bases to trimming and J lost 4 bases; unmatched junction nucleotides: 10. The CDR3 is CASSVGAGTGGYGYTF. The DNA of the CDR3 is TGTGCCAGCAGCGTAGGAGCTGGGACAGGGGGCTATGGCTACACCTTC.